This T cell receptor beta chain was recovered during a study of blood T cell repertoires in COVID-19. The wider study: The United States, Italy and Spain provided the acute and convalescent COVID-19 samples.

The Seattle site enrolled patients during active infection and followed them longitudinally. V was pared by 5 bases and J by 10 bases, with 26 bases of the junction left unmatched. CDR1 is MNHEY, CDR2 SMNVEV, per germline (reference sequence). The CDR3 totals 21 residues. The method was immunoSEQ multiplex PCR; TCRdb's version includes in-frame clones alone and lacks a portion of them. The repertoire holds some 450,000 clones, with approximately 88% as singletons. Sample: peripheral blood. The chain uses TRBV27 and TRBJ2-1, with 13 nucleotides matching TRBD2. The sequence was obtained from a woman between 45 and 60 years old with COVID-19, enrolled during active disease. In DNA, the CDR3 is TGTGCCAGCAGTCCGACGTCACTAGCGGGGGGGCCGCTGGGCCATGTAGGGGAGCAGTTCTTC. Translating it yields CASSPTSLAGGPLGHVGEQFF.